These 10 T cell receptor beta chains share one sample of origin, sequenced in a study of early T cells in non-severe SARS-CoV-2 infection. TCRdb reprocessed the 5' RACE reads via MiXCR and lists one record per CDR3 protein. This sample has roughly 20,000 distinct CDR3 sequences, with around 5.9% found just once. The specimen sequenced was whole blood. Receptors were obtained from an adult who was a healthcare worker with PCR-confirmed SARS-CoV-2 infection or an uninfected control (not recorded which).

On this clonotype itself: At one of its ends the junction is not consistent with the germline gene, which may arise from a read error. The genes are TRBV5-1 and TRBJ2-5; TRBD2 agrees at 9 bases. This CDR3 comprises 15 residues. Germline loops: CDR1 SGHRS, CDR2 YFSETQ. CDR3 sequence (DNA): TGCGCCAGCAGCTTGACTAGCGGGTACCAAGAGATCCAGTACTTC. It specifies CASSLTSGYQEIQYF.

By sample share, this clonotype is medium-sized. This chain links TRBV19 with TRBJ1-5; 7 positions match TRBD1. The ends lost 7 bases at V and 4 bases at J; junction bases unmatched: 10. This CDR3 region has 15 residues. Germline V CDR1 and CDR2: LNHDA, SQIVND (reference sequence). The CDR3 DNA follows: TGTGCCAGTATACCAACCGACAGGGCGAATCAGCCCCAGCATTTT. As protein: CASIPTDRANQPQHF.

The sample holds many counts of this clonotype. This sequence joins TRBV10-3 and TRBJ1-5; 9 nucleotides align to TRBD1. This CDR3 spans 13 amino acids. J was trimmed by 5 bases and V by 6 bases; bases with no gene match: 2. The germline CDR1 and CDR2 sequences are ENHRY and SYGVKD. This CDR3 is CAIRGQGDQPQHF. CDR3 sequence (DNA): TGTGCCATCAGGGGACAGGGAGATCAGCCCCAGCATTTT.

The gene calls are TRBV4-1 and TRBJ2-2; TRBD1 agrees at 9 bases. This CDR3 spans 16 amino acids. Germline V gene lookup returns CDR1 MGHRA and CDR2 YSYEKL. V gave up 4 bases and J gave up 0 bases; unmatched junction bases: 3. CDR3 DNA sequence: TGCGCCAGCAGCCCCGGACAGGGGCCGAACACCGGGGAGCTGTTTTTT. Protein sequence: CASSPGQGPNTGELFF.

This clonotype was seen at least ten times. As DNA, the CDR3 is TGTGCCAGCAGCGTAGTGGGCGGGAGCTCCTACAATGAGCAGTTCTTC. Encoded protein: CASSVVGGSSYNEQFF. V is TRBV9 and J is TRBJ2-1; 7 bases match TRBD2. V was clipped by 0 bases and J by 0 bases; unmatched bases: 3. Germline CDR1 and CDR2: SGDLS and YYNGEE. The CDR3 is made up of 16 amino acids.

Many counts were recorded for this clonotype. The chain links TRBV2 to TRBJ1-1, with a possible D match to TRBD1 (5 bases). V lost 4 bases and J 6 bases, leaving 9 bases between the germline ends. The germline V gene has CDR1 SNHLY and CDR2 FYNNEI. The CDR3 spans 12 residues. CDR3 region: CASSAGGAEAFF. Written as DNA, the CDR3 is TGTGCCAGCAGTGCGGGAGGGGCTGAAGCTTTCTTT.

This clonotype counts as medium-sized. The chain combines TRBV20-1 with TRBJ2-2; D unclear. The CDR3 is 13 amino acids. Looked up from germline, CDR1 is DFQATT and CDR2 is SNEGSKA (reference sequence). The CDR3 coding sequence is TGCAGCGCCTGGGATTGGGACACCGGGGAGCTGTTTTTT. It specifies CSAWDWDTGELFF.

This clonotype was counted a few times. This chain connects TRBV20-1 to TRBJ2-3; D is ambiguous. This CDR3 is 12 amino acids long. V lost 5 bases to trimming and J lost 4 bases, with 10 bases between them. CDR1 is DFQATT and CDR2 is SNEGSKA in the germline V gene (reference sequence). The CDR3 here is CSARRSPDTQYF. The DNA of the CDR3 is TGCAGTGCTCGTCGTTCCCCAGATACGCAGTATTTT.

A note on this clonotype: Since a much larger clone is just one base distant, this may be a read error. The chain links TRBV20-1 to TRBJ2-6; 7 bases line up with TRBD2. CDR1 and CDR2 from the germline V gene are DFQATT and SNEGSKA (reference sequence). This CDR3 spans 17 amino acids. The CDR3 loop is CSARSSGLTAGVNVLTF. The DNA for the CDR3 is TGCAGTGCTAGATCTTCGGGCCTAACTGCGGGGGTCAACGTCCTGACTTTC.

There are many counts of this clonotype. The V call is TRBV6-2 or TRBV6-3, the J call TRBJ2-1; 9 nucleotides match TRBD2. CDR1 is MNHEY and CDR2 is SVGEGT in the germline V gene. V shed 1 base, J shed 3 bases, and the junction held 10 bases outside the gene matches. This CDR3 has 18 amino acids. The CDR3 DNA sequence: TGTGCCAGCAGTTACTTGGGGTTAGCGGGGGTCCTCTACAATGAGCAGTTCTTC. It is translated as CASSYLGLAGVLYNEQFF.